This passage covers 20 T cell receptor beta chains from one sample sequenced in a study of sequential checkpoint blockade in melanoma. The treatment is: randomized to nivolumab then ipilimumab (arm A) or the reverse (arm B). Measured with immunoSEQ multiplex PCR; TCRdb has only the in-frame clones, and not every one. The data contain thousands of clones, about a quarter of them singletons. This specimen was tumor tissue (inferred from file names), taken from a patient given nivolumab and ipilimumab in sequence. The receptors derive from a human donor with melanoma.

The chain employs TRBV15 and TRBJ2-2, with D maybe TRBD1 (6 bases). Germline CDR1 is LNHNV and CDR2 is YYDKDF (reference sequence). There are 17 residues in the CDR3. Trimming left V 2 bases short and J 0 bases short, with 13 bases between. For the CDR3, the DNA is TGTGCCACCAGCAGATCGGGACACCCCGCGAACACCGGGGAGCTGTTTTTT. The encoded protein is CATSRSGHPANTGELFF.

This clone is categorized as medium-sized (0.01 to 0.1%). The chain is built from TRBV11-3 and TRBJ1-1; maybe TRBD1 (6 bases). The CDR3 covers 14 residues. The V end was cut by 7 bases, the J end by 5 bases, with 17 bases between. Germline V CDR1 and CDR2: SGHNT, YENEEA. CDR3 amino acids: CASTLGGFGTEAFF. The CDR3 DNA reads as TGTGCCAGCACCCTGGGGGGCTTCGGGACTGAAGCTTTCTTT.

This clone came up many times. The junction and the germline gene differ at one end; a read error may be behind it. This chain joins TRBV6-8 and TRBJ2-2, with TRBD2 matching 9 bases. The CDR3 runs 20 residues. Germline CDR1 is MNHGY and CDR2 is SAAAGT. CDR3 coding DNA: TGTGCCAGCAGTTACCCGGGTTCTGGCGGGGGGGGATTAGAACACCGGGGAGCTGTTTTT. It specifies CASSYPGSGGGGLEHRGAVF.

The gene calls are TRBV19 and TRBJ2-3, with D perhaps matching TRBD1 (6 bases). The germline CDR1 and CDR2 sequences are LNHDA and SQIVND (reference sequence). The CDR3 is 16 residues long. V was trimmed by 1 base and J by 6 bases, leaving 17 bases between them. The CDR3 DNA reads TGTGCCAGTAGTATAGGGGGGCCCGGCCCAAGGGATACGCAGTATTTT. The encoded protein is CASSIGGPGPRDTQYF.

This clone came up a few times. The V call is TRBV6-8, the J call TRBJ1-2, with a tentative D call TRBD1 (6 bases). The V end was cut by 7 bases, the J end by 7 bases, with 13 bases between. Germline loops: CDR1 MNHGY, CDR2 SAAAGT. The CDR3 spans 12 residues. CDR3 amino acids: CASKGDYGGYTF. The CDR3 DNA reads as TGTGCCAGCAAGGGGGACTACGGTGGCTACACCTTC.

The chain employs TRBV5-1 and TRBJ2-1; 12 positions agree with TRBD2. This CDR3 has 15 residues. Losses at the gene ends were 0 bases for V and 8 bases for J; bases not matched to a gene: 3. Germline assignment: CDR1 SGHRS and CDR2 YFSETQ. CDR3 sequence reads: CASSLEPSGGDEQFF. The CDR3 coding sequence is TGCGCCAGCAGCTTGGAGCCTAGCGGGGGGGATGAGCAGTTCTTC.

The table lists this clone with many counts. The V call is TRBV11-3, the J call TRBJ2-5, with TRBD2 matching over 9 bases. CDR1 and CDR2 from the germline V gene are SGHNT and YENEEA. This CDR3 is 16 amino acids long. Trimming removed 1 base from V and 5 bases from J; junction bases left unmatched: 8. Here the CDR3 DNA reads TGTGCCAGCAGCTTAGGTGCCAGCGGGGGGATGGAGACCCAGTACTTC. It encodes CASSLGASGGMETQYF.

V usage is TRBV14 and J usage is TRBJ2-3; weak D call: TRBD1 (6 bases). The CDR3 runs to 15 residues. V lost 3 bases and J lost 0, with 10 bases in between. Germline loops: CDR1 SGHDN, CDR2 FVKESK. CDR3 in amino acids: CASSQQTGSTDTQYF. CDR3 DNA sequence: TGTGCCAGCAGCCAGCAGACAGGCAGCACAGATACGCAGTATTTT.

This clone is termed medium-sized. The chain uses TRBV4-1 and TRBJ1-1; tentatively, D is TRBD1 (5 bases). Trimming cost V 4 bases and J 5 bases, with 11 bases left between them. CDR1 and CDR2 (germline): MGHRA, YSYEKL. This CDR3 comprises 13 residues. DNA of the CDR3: TGCGCCAGCAGCCCCGAGGGACGGACTGAAGCTTTCTTT. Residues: CASSPEGRTEAFF.

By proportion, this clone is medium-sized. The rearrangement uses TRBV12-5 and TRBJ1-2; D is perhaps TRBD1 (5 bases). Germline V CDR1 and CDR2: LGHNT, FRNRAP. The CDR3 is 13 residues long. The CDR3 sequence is CASTRSGFVGYTF. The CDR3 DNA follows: TGTGCCAGCACACGTTCAGGGTTCGTAGGCTACACCTTC.

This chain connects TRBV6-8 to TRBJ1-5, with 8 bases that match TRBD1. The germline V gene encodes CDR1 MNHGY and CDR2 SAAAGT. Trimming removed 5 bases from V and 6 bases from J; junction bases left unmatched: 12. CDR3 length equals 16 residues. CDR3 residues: CASSQGSAGGFQPQHF. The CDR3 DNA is TGTGCCAGCAGTCAAGGTTCGGCAGGGGGCTTTCAGCCCCAGCATTTT.

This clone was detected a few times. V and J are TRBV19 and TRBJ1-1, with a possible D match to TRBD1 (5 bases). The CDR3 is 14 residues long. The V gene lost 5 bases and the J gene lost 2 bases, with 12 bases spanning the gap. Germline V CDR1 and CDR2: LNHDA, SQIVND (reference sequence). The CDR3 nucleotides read TGTGCCAGTAGTTTCGGGACCTTTAACACTGAAGCTTTCTTT. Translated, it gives CASSFGTFNTEAFF.

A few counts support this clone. The DNA for the CDR3 is TGTGCCTGGAGTCTGAGCGGGGGGGTCACAGATACGCAGTATTTT. Residues: CAWSLSGGVTDTQYF. The chain uses TRBV30 and TRBJ2-3; 10 nucleotides align to TRBD2. Germline CDR1 is GTSNPN and CDR2 is SVGIG (reference sequence). CDR3 size: 15 residues. V was clipped by 2 bases and J by 2 bases; unmatched bases: 4. The variable domain in full, completed from reference TRBV30 and TRBJ2-3, reads SQTIHQWPATLVQPVGSPLSLECTVEGTSNPNLYWYRQAAGRGLQLLFYSVGIGQISSEVPQNLSASRPQDRQFILSSKKLLLSDSGFYLCAWSLSGGVTDTQYFGPGTRLTVL.

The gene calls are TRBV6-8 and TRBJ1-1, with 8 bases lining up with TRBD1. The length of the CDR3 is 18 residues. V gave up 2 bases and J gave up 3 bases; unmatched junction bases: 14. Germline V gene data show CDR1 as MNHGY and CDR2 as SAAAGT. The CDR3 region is CASSYRFGSARGHTEAFF. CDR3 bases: TGTGCCAGCAGTTACAGGTTCGGGTCGGCCAGGGGGCACACTGAAGCTTTCTTT.

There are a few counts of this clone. DNA for the CDR3: TGTGCCAGCAGACTGGACAATTTACTCACAGATACGCAGTATTTT. Its translation: CASRLDNLLTDTQYF. The chain couples TRBV6-8 to TRBJ2-3; D is possibly TRBD1 (5 bases). From germline, CDR1 is MNHGY and CDR2 SAAAGT. The V gene lost 6 bases and the J gene lost 2 bases, with 15 bases spanning the gap. CDR3 length: 15 residues.

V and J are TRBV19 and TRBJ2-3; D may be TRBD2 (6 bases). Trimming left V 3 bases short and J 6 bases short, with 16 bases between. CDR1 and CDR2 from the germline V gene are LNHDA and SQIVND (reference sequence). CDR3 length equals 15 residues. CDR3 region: CASSILGAGGDTQYF. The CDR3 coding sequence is TGTGCCAGTAGTATCCTCGGGGCCGGAGGGGATACGCAGTATTTT.

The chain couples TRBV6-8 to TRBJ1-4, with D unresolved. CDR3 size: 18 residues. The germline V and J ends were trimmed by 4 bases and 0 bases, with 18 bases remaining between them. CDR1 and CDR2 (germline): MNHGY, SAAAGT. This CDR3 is CASSSLTGRLSTNEKLFF. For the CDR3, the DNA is TGTGCCAGCAGTTCCTTGACTGGGAGGCTATCAACTAATGAAAAACTGTTTTTT.

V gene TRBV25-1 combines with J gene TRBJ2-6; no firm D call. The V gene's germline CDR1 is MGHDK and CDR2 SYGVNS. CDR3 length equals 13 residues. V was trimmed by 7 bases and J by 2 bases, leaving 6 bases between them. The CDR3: CASTSPGANVLTF. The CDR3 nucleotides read TGTGCCAGCACTTCCCCTGGGGCCAACGTCCTGACTTTC.

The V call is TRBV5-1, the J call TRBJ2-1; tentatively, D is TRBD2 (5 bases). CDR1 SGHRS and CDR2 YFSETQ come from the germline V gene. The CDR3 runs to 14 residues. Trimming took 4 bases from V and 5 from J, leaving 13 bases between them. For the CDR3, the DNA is TGCGCCAGCAGCCTACCGACTATCAACAATGAGCAGTTCTTC. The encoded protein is CASSLPTINNEQFF.

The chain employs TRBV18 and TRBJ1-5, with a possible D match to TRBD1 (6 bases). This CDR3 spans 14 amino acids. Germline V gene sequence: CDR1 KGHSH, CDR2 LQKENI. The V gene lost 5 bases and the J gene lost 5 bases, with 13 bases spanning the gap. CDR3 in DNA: TGTGCCAGCTCAGTTACAGGGAGAGATCAGCCCCAGCATTTT. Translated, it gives CASSVTGRDQPQHF.